This T cell receptor (beta chain) was documented in a study of cytomegalovirus exposure and HLA in healthy donors. Study-wide points: The study put under 200 TCR beta chains on its list as cytomegalovirus-associated.

In regard to this clone: Its antigen is still unknown. At one of its ends the junction is not consistent with the germline gene, which may arise from a read error.

The study ran its PCR with 60 Vbeta and 13 Jbeta primers. Measured with immunoSEQ multiplex PCR; TCRdb has only the in-frame clones, and not every one. The sample contains around 130,000 clones, roughly 72% of which appear only once. Germline V lookup: CDR1 SGHRS, CDR2 YFSETQ. The CDR3 contains 15 residues. Material for sequencing was PBMCs. This receptor was taken from a woman in her fifties or sixties in good health and CMV-seronegative. The J gene is TRBJ1-2, the V gene TRBV5-1, with TRBD1 matching 8 bases. CDR3 sequence: CASSLALTGEYGYPF. The CDR3 DNA reads TGCGCCAGCAGCTTGGCCTTGACAGGGGAATATGGCTACCCCTTC.